The 5 T cell receptor beta chains below all came from one sample that was sequenced in a study of CD8+ T cells in alopecia areata. RNA extraction was followed by reverse transcription into cDNA, which acted as the sequencing template. TCRdb's copy holds only in-frame clones and misses some; the assay was immunoSEQ multiplex PCR. The sample holds 30,000 to 40,000 clones, roughly 80% seen once. The sample comprised NKG2D-low CD8+ T cells sorted from blood. All receptors derive from a human donor with alopecia areata.

This clone was seen only a few times. The rearrangement links TRBV28 to TRBJ2-1, with D unclear. This CDR3 region has 11 residues. CDR1 and CDR2 (germline): MDHEN, SYDVKM. V was clipped by 5 bases and J by 6 bases, with 5 bases between them. This CDR3 is CASSPSNEQFF. The CDR3 nucleotides read TGTGCCAGCAGTCCATCCAATGAGCAGTTCTTC.

The chain employs TRBV5-4 and TRBJ2-1, with D hard to call. V lost 0 bases and J lost 9, with 4 bases in between. The germline gives CDR1 SGHNT, CDR2 YYREEE (reference sequence). The CDR3 covers 11 residues. The CDR3 protein is CASSLGSEQFF. The CDR3 nucleotides are TGTGCCAGCAGCTTGGGTAGTGAGCAGTTCTTC.

DNA of the CDR3: TGCGCCAGCAGTCTATCTTACTATGGCTACACCTTC. Residues: CASSLSYYGYTF. The chain links TRBV23-1 to TRBJ1-2; the D is unclear. TRBV23-1 is an open reading frame whose function is uncertain. The germline V and J ends were trimmed by 4 bases and 3 bases, with 6 bases remaining between them. The CDR3 has 12 amino acids.

The chain couples TRBV29-1 to TRBJ2-3, with 9 nucleotides matching TRBD2. The length of the CDR3 is 15 residues. Trimming cost V 6 bases and J 7 bases; bases outside gene matches: 14. CDR1 and CDR2 from the germline V gene are SQVTM and ANQGSEA. The CDR3, as DNA: TGCAGCGTCCAAATAGCGGGAGCCACACCAAATACGCAGTATTTT. It is translated as CSVQIAGATPNTQYF.

The sample holds a few counts of this clone. The V and J genes are TRBV28 and TRBJ2-2; D gene uncertain. CDR3 size: 13 residues. V lost 5 bases, J lost 9 bases, and 13 bases lay in between. Germline V lookup: CDR1 MDHEN, CDR2 SYDVKM. DNA of the CDR3: TGTGCCAGCAGTCCCTCAGAGATCAGGGAGCTGTTTTTT. It yields the protein CASSPSEIRELFF.